Each of the 26 T cell receptor beta chains below was sequenced from the same sample in a study of shared clonotypes between healthy human individuals. The repertoire was sequenced with immunoSEQ multiplex PCR; TCRdb's copy has only in-frame clones and lacks some. The data show millions of clones, approximately 92% seen once. Sequenced input: naive CD4+ T cells sorted from blood. Subset here: CD45RA+ positively selected. The receptors come from a man aged 18-30 years in good health.

The chain joins TRBV7-2 to TRBJ2-1; TRBD1 might be the D (6 bases). The CDR3 sequence is 15 residues long. V lost 2 bases and J lost 6, with 14 bases in between. Germline-derived CDR1 and CDR2 are SGHTA and FQGNSA. The CDR3 DNA follows: TGTGCCAGCAGCTTACGTGGACAGACCTCCAATGAGCAGTTCTTC. Amino acids: CASSLRGQTSNEQFF.

There are a few counts of this clone. The sample has other DNA sequences that encode this CDR3 too. This chain links TRBV6-5 with TRBJ1-1; TRBD1 might be the D (5 bases). Trimming shortened V by 5 bases and J by 3 bases, and 7 bases separated the two germline ends. Looked up from germline, CDR1 is MNHEY and CDR2 is SVGAGI. CDR3 length: 12 amino acids. The CDR3 DNA sequence: TGTGCCAGCAGTCGGGGGGACACTGAAGCTTTCTTT. It encodes CASSRGDTEAFF.

This clone has more than one count but fewer than ten. DNA for the CDR3: TGCGCCAGCAGCCAAGTATTCATCCAGGGGAGGTACACCTTC. It specifies CASSQVFIQGRYTF. J is TRBJ1-2 and V is TRBV4-1; D may be TRBD1 (6 bases). With 1 base removed from V and 11 bases from J, the gap between germline ends came to 17 bases. Germline V gene sequence: CDR1 MGHRA, CDR2 YSYEKL. The CDR3 extends over 14 amino acids.

J is TRBJ2-1 and V is TRBV7-9; 9 bases are a match to TRBD2. CDR1 and CDR2 from the germline V gene are SEHNR and FQNEAQ (reference sequence). This CDR3 comprises 15 residues. V trimming: 4 bases; J trimming: 4 bases; junction bases outside the gene matches: 5. CDR3 amino acids: CASSSAGGRYNEQFF. The DNA for the CDR3 is TGTGCCAGCAGCTCGGCGGGGGGGCGGTACAATGAGCAGTTCTTC.

The chain joins TRBV5-1 to TRBJ2-7, with 12 bases identical to TRBD2. The CDR3 runs 15 residues. CDR1 is SGHRS, CDR2 YFSETQ, per germline. Trimming cost V 4 bases and J 6 bases; bases outside gene matches: 8. The CDR3 DNA sequence: TGCGCCAGCAGCCAGGGACTAGCGGGCGGCGCCGAGCAGTACTTC. Translation: CASSQGLAGGAEQYF.

This rearrangement joins TRBV19 to TRBJ2-2; D is ambiguous. Germline V gives CDR1 LNHDA, CDR2 SQIVND (reference sequence). The CDR3 runs 16 residues. V lost 1 base and J 4 bases, leaving 13 bases between the germline ends. The CDR3 loop reads CASSIGGIPSTGELFF. The CDR3 bases are TGTGCCAGTAGTATAGGGGGTATCCCGAGCACCGGGGAGCTGTTTTTT. Full variable domain (outside the CDR3, taken from reference TRBV19 and TRBJ2-2): DGGITQSPKYLFRKEGQNVTLSCEQNLNHDAMYWYRQDPGQGLRLIYYSQIVNDFQKGDIAEGYSVSREKKESFPLTVTSAQKNPTAFYLCASSIGGIPSTGELFFGEGSRLTVL.

This chain uses TRBV19 with TRBJ1-2, with a possible D match to TRBD1 (6 bases). Germline V gives CDR1 LNHDA, CDR2 SQIVND (reference sequence). There are 16 residues in the CDR3. V lost 3 bases to trimming and J lost 0 bases, with 14 bases between them. CDR3: CASSIPGRTANYGYTF. Here the CDR3 DNA reads TGTGCCAGTAGTATCCCGGGGCGGACAGCTAACTATGGCTACACCTTC.

The chain couples TRBV6-6 to TRBJ1-5; no firm D call. The germline V and J ends were trimmed by 2 bases and 3 bases, with 8 bases remaining between them. This CDR3 has 14 amino acids. Germline CDR1 reads MNHNY; CDR2 reads SVGAGI (reference sequence). Written as DNA, the CDR3 is TGTGCCAGCAGTTACACGCAATCCAATCAGCCCCAGCATTTT. It specifies CASSYTQSNQPQHF.

The V call is TRBV30, the J call TRBJ2-5; possibly TRBD2 for D (6 bases). The DNA matches TRBJ2-7 better at its end, which makes the J call doubtful. Germline values: CDR1 GTSNPN, CDR2 SVGIG (reference sequence). This CDR3 has 12 residues. The CDR3 region has the DNA TGTGCCTGGAGTGCGGGGGCCTACGAGCAGTACTTC. It codes for CAWSAGAYEQYF.

The rearrangement uses TRBV30 and TRBJ1-2, with D perhaps matching TRBD1 (5 bases). This CDR3 region has 13 residues. Germline-derived CDR1 and CDR2 are GTSNPN and SVGIG (reference sequence). With 6 bases removed from V and 4 bases from J, the gap between germline ends came to 15 bases. The CDR3 spells CACHHQGAYGYTF. The CDR3 coding sequence is TGTGCCTGTCACCATCAGGGCGCCTATGGCTACACCTTC.

The chain combines TRBV7-9 with TRBJ2-5, with D possibly TRBD2 on 5 matching bases. This CDR3 is built from 15 residues. Trimming cost V 2 bases and J 2 bases, with 12 bases left between them. Germline V gene data show CDR1 as SEHNR and CDR2 as FQNEAQ (reference sequence). Written as DNA, the CDR3 is TGTGCCAGCAGCTTAACCAGCGGTAGACAAGAGACCCAGTACTTC. As protein: CASSLTSGRQETQYF.

The chain uses TRBV5-4 and TRBJ2-7; unclear D gene. The CDR3 is 13 residues long. From germline, CDR1 is SGHNT and CDR2 YYREEE (reference sequence). V was pared by 2 bases and J by 2 bases, with 8 bases between. DNA for the CDR3: TGTGCCAGCAGCTTCCCGACAACCTACGAGCAGTACTTC. This encodes CASSFPTTYEQYF.

V is TRBV6-6 and J is TRBJ1-1; unclear D gene. Looked up from germline, CDR1 is MNHNY and CDR2 is SVGAGI (reference sequence). Trimming pared 5 bases from V and 3 bases from J, leaving 13 bases between. The CDR3 consists of 14 residues. Written as DNA, the CDR3 is TGTGCCAGCAGTCCCGGCGGGGTTTACACTGAAGCTTTCTTT. This sequence encodes CASSPGGVYTEAFF.

The chain employs TRBV6-4 and TRBJ1-1; D gene uncertain. Germline assignment: CDR1 MRHNA and CDR2 SNTAGT. This CDR3 is built from 13 residues. Trimming shortened V by 6 bases and J by 0 bases, and 8 bases separated the two germline ends. CDR3: CASSIDLNTEAFF. In nucleotides, the CDR3 is TGTGCCAGCAGCATCGACTTGAACACTGAAGCTTTCTTT.

The sample holds one count of this clone. This chain connects TRBV11-2 to TRBJ1-4, with D unresolved. Trimming removed 1 base at V and 0 bases at J, with 6 bases between. Germline CDR1 reads SGHAT; CDR2 reads FQNNGV. This CDR3 has 15 residues. The CDR3 DNA reads TGTGCCAGCAGCTTAGCCCCAACAACTAATGAAAAACTGTTTTTT. Its translation: CASSLAPTTNEKLFF. Full variable domain (outside the CDR3, taken from reference TRBV11-2 and TRBJ1-4): EAGVAQSPRYKIIEKRQSVAFWCNPISGHATLYWYQQILGQGPKLLIQFQNNGVVDDSQLPKDRFSAERLKGVDSTLKIQPAKLEDSAVYLCASSLAPTTNEKLFFGSGTQLSVL.

The rearrangement links TRBV2 to TRBJ2-2; 7 nucleotides align to TRBD1. The CDR3 covers 16 residues. Germline V gene lookup returns CDR1 SNHLY and CDR2 FYNNEI. The trim removed 3 bases at V and 0 bases at J, leaving 4 bases unmatched. The CDR3 loop is CASSEDRPTNTGELFF. In DNA form, the CDR3 reads TGTGCCAGCAGTGAGGACAGGCCAACGAACACCGGGGAGCTGTTTTTT. Combining the CDR3 with reference TRBV2 and TRBJ2-2 gives the whole variable domain EPEVTQTPSHQVTQMGQEVILRCVPISNHLYFYWYRQILGQKVEFLVSFYNNEISEKSEIFDDQFSVERPDGSNFTLKIRSTKLEDSAMYFCASSEDRPTNTGELFFGEGSRLTVL.

The rearrangement links TRBV4-2 to TRBJ2-1; TRBD2 matches 14 bases. The CDR3 spans 18 residues. Germline-derived CDR1 and CDR2 are LGHNA and YNFKEQ. Unmatched junction bases numbered 6, after V lost 5 bases and J lost 0 bases. CDR3 nucleotide sequence: TGTGCCAGCAGCGCGACTAGCGGGGGGGCTAGCTCCTACAATGAGCAGTTCTTC. Translating it yields CASSATSGGASSYNEQFF.

This chain uses TRBV9 with TRBJ1-4; 8 positions match TRBD1. Germline V gene sequence: CDR1 SGDLS, CDR2 YYNGEE. J gave up 6 bases and V 0 bases, and 4 bases lay outside the gene matches. The CDR3 has 15 residues. CDR3 bases: TGTGCCAGCAGCGTAGGCCACAGGGGGGATGAAAAACTGTTTTTT. Translated, it gives CASSVGHRGDEKLFF.

This chain links TRBV11-1 with TRBJ2-5; no firm D call. Deletions cut 2 bases from V and 1 base from J, with 8 bases between. CDR3 length: 14 residues. Germline CDR1 SGHAT, CDR2 FQDESV (reference sequence). The CDR3 DNA reads TGTGCCAGCAGCTTACGGCCAACCCAAGAGACCCAGTACTTC. Its translation: CASSLRPTQETQYF.

The V gene is TRBV5-1, the J gene TRBJ2-7; TRBD1 is a possible D gene (6 bases). V lost 4 bases to trimming and J lost 3 bases, with 11 bases between them. The CDR3 consists of 13 residues. Germline loops: CDR1 SGHRS, CDR2 YFSETQ. For the CDR3, the DNA is TGCGCCAGCAGCCCATTCAGGGGCTACGAGCAGTACTTC. Translated: CASSPFRGYEQYF. Full variable domain (missing parts from reference TRBV5-1 and TRBJ2-7): KAGVTQTPRYLIKTRGQQVTLSCSPISGHRSVSWYQQTPGQGLQFLFEYFSETQRNKGNFPGRFSGRQFSNSRSEMNVSTLELGDSALYLCASSPFRGYEQYFGPGTRLTVT.

This clone was detected once. The chain combines TRBV7-9 with TRBJ1-5; the match to TRBD1 covers 8 bases. Germline trimming cut 5 bases from V and 4 bases from J; bases unmatched to any gene: 7. This CDR3 contains 15 residues. The germline V gene has CDR1 SEHNR and CDR2 FQNEAQ (reference sequence). The CDR3 bases are TGTGCCAGCAGCCCCGTAGGGGACAGGAATCAGCCCCAGCATTTT. Protein: CASSPVGDRNQPQHF.

V gene TRBV6-1 combines with J gene TRBJ1-5; 7 positions agree with TRBD1. The germline CDR1 and CDR2 sequences are MNHNS and SASEGT. The CDR3 runs to 12 residues. The CDR3 is CAEGQSITPQHF. CDR3 DNA sequence: TGTGCTGAGGGACAGAGCATTACGCCCCAGCATTTT.

Details on this clone: Other DNA variants within this sample encode the same CDR3. V is TRBV19 and J is TRBJ2-7, with TRBD2 matching 13 bases. Germline V CDR1 and CDR2: LNHDA, SQIVND (reference sequence). There are 14 residues in the CDR3. V lost 6 bases, J lost 3 bases, and 2 bases stayed unmatched. In DNA form, the CDR3 reads TGTGCCAGTAGCCGGACTAGCGGGAGCTACGAGCAGTACTTC. Its translation: CASSRTSGSYEQYF.

As for this clone: This sample includes further DNA sequences coding for the same CDR3. The chain combines TRBV5-1 with TRBJ2-5; D not resolved. V was clipped by 0 bases and J by 0 bases, with 6 bases between them. Germline loops: CDR1 SGHRS, CDR2 YFSETQ. This CDR3 region has 14 residues. In DNA, the CDR3 is TGCGCCAGCAGCTTGGGGGGTTACCAAGAGACCCAGTACTTC. Amino acids: CASSLGGYQETQYF.

This chain uses TRBV28 with TRBJ1-2; TRBD1 is a possible D gene (5 bases). CDR3 length: 13 amino acids. The ends were cut back, 7 bases at V and 4 bases at J, with 13 bases in the middle. Germline CDR1 is MDHEN and CDR2 is SYDVKM. The CDR3 is CASTPGRAYGYTF. CDR3 nucleotides: TGTGCCAGCACACCGGGACGGGCCTATGGCTACACCTTC.

The genes are TRBV5-6 and TRBJ1-1, with a tentative D call TRBD1 (5 bases). V was cut by 4 bases and J by 6 bases, with 19 bases left in between. This CDR3 comprises 15 residues. Germline V CDR1 and CDR2: SGHDT, YYEEEE. Here the CDR3 DNA reads TGTGCCAGCAGCCCCTCCGACAGACTAAGCGCTGAAGCTTTCTTT. It specifies CASSPSDRLSAEAFF. Full variable domain (rest looked up from reference TRBV5-6 and TRBJ1-1): DAGVTQSPTHLIKTRGQQVTLRCSPKSGHDTVSWYQQALGQGPQFIFQYYEEEERQRGNFPDRFSGHQFPNYSSELNVNALLLGDSALYLCASSPSDRLSAEAFFGQGTRLTVV.